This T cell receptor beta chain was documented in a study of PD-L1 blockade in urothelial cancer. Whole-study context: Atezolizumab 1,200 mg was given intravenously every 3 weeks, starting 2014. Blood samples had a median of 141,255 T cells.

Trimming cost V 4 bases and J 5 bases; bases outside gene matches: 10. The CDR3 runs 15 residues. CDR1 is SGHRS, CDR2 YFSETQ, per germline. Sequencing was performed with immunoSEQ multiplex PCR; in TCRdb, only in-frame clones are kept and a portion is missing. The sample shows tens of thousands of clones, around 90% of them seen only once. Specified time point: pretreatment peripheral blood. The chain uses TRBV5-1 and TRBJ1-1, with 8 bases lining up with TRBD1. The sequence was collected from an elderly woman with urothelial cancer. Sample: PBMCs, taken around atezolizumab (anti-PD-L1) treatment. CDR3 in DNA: TGCGCCAGCAGCCCGCGGGCAGGGGGCTCGACTGAAGCTTTCTTT. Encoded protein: CASSPRAGGSTEAFF.